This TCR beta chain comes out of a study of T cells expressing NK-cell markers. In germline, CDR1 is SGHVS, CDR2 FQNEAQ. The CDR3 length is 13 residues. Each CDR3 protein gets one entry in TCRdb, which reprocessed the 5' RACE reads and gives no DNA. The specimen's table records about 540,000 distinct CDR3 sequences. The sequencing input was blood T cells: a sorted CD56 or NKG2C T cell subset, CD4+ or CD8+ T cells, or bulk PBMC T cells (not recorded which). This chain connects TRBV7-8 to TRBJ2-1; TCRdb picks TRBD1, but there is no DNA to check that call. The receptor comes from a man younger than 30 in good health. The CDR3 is CASSSRDTNEQFF.